The present T cell receptor (beta chain) was sequenced within a study of cytotoxic CD8 clonotypes in ibrutinib-treated CLL. Whole-study context: Complete response was seen in 2 patients and partial in some 24; approximately 12 progressed and about 14 stayed remitted after a median about 70 months. A mean of around 260,000 productive templates and tens of thousands of productive rearrangements was obtained per sample.

This table comes from immunoSEQ multiplex PCR, and its TCRdb copy is limited to in-frame clones, with some not included. The sample carries 35,000 to 50,000 clones, less than 85% recorded once. As concerns this clone: Its matching antigen is unknown.

The study, taken as a whole, reports: Age-matched healthy donor levels were exceeded by baseline clonality, which tracked circulating CD8+ T-cell counts.

Germline-derived CDR1 and CDR2 are MNHEY and SVGAGI. V lost 9 bases and J 6 bases, leaving 15 bases between the germline ends. The CDR3 is made up of 13 amino acids. The source was PBMCs, collected at disease progression, from a patient treated with ibrutinib. This chain uses TRBV6-5 with TRBJ1-5, with D possibly being TRBD1 (5 bases). This clonotype was sampled from a human donor with chronic lymphocytic leukemia. In DNA, the CDR3 is TGTGCCAGTCATATGGGACGGGGTCAGCCCCAGCATTTT. This translates into CASHMGRGQPQHF.